The next 32 T cell receptor beta chains were all read from a single sample in a study of immune characterization of retroperitoneal liposarcoma. TCRdb itself ran the PCR reads through MiXCR, one entry per CDR3 protein. The sample gives around 8,000 distinct CDR3 sequences, 25% to 35% of which show up once; around 15% is in the top ten. Specimen: blood. The receptors derive from a male donor with retroperitoneal liposarcoma.

The chain carries TRBV7-8 and TRBJ2-3; D gene uncertain. The length of the CDR3 is 14 residues. Deletions cut 5 bases from V and 0 bases from J, with 9 bases between. Germline lookup yields CDR1 SGHVS and CDR2 FQNEAQ. The CDR3 spells CASSPQSSTDTQYF. The CDR3 region has the DNA TGTGCCAGCAGCCCTCAGAGCAGCACAGATACGCAGTATTTT.

V and J are TRBV2 and TRBJ2-1; perhaps D is TRBD1 or TRBD2 (7 bases each). The CDR3 has 15 amino acids. The germline V gene encodes CDR1 SNHLY and CDR2 FYNNEI. Trimming removed 8 bases from V and 5 bases from J, with 19 bases in between. CDR3 bases: TGTGCCAGCTTTCCGTGGGAGGGGGCAAACAATGAGCAGTTCTTC. Translated: CASFPWEGANNEQFF. The entire variable domain, with the rest obtained from reference TRBV2 and TRBJ2-1, is as follows: EPEVTQTPSHQVTQMGQEVILRCVPISNHLYFYWYRQILGQKVEFLVSFYNNEISEKSEIFDDQFSVERPDGSNFTLKIRSTKLEDSAMYFCASFPWEGANNEQFFGPGTRLTVL.

This chain links TRBV6-1 with TRBJ1-1, with D possibly matching TRBD1 (5 bases). The V end lost 8 bases, the J end lost 3 bases, and 16 bases lay between the germline ends. Germline loops: CDR1 MNHNS, CDR2 SASEGT. The CDR3 has 14 residues. CDR3 in amino acids: CASEVTAEHTEAFF. CDR3 sequence (DNA): TGTGCCAGCGAAGTGACAGCGGAGCACACTGAAGCTTTCTTT.

This clonotype was detected a few times. This chain connects TRBV12-3 or TRBV12-4 to TRBJ1-1; weak D call: TRBD1 (5 bases). The CDR3 is 14 residues long. Trimming shortened V by 7 bases and J by 0 bases, and 12 bases separated the two germline ends. CDR3 in amino acids: CASTLDSLNTEAFF. The CDR3 DNA reads as TGTGCCAGCACCTTAGACAGCCTGAACACTGAAGCTTTCTTT.

This clonotype turned up a few times. The genes are TRBV6-1 and TRBJ2-1; 8 nucleotides line up with TRBD2. CDR1 is MNHNS, CDR2 SASEGT, per germline. V was clipped by 6 bases and J by 10 bases; unmatched bases: 14. CDR3 length equals 15 residues. The CDR3 loop reads CASSRGLVASYEQFF. The CDR3 bases are TGTGCCAGCAGCCGGGGACTAGTAGCGTCCTACGAGCAGTTCTTC.

By frequency in the sample, this clonotype is medium-sized (0.01 to 0.1%). V usage is TRBV6-6 and J usage is TRBJ2-3; weak D call: TRBD2 (5 bases). Germline V gene lookup returns CDR1 MNHNY and CDR2 SVGAGI (reference sequence). The germline V and J ends were trimmed by 6 bases and 2 bases, with 12 bases remaining between them. This CDR3 is built from 14 residues. CDR3 residues: CASSNSEATDTQYF. The CDR3, as DNA: TGTGCCAGCAGCAACTCGGAGGCCACAGATACGCAGTATTTT.

This chain links TRBV6-1 with TRBJ1-5; tentative D call: TRBD1 (5 bases). V gave up 7 bases and J gave up 0 bases, with 10 bases separating them. Germline-derived CDR1 and CDR2 are MNHNS and SASEGT. The CDR3 runs 14 residues. As DNA, the CDR3 is TGTGCCAGCATTAAGGACAATAGCAATCAGCCCCAGCATTTT. Protein product: CASIKDNSNQPQHF.

This clonotype was seen at least ten times. This chain joins TRBV6-1 and TRBJ1-1; a weak D match, TRBD1 (5 bases). The CDR3 totals 14 residues. Between the trimmed V and J ends, which lost 6 bases and 3 bases, there was a span of 14 bases. The germline V gene encodes CDR1 MNHNS and CDR2 SASEGT. The DNA for the CDR3 is TGTGCCAGCAGGCGGGACGGACGAGACACTGAAGCTTTCTTT. This translates into CASRRDGRDTEAFF.

This clonotype rates as medium-sized. The rearrangement joins TRBV7-2 to TRBJ2-1; the D gene is possibly TRBD1 (5 bases). The assigned J gene may be wrong: the sequence end matches TRBJ2-7 better. CDR1 is SGHTA, CDR2 FQGNSA, per germline. The CDR3 runs 15 residues. The CDR3 here is CASSQDIAAIYEQYF. CDR3 nucleotides: TGTGCCAGCAGCCAGGACATCGCCGCGATTTACGAGCAGTACTTC.

The rearrangement links TRBV6-1 to TRBJ2-2; possibly TRBD2 for D (6 bases). The CDR3 totals 14 residues. Trimming stripped 7 bases from V and 2 bases from J, with 11 bases between. Germline V gene lookup returns CDR1 MNHNS and CDR2 SASEGT. CDR3 amino acids: CASIREQNTGELFF. The DNA for the CDR3 is TGTGCCAGCATACGGGAGCAAAACACCGGGGAGCTGTTTTTT.

This clonotype was counted only a few times. The V gene is TRBV6-4, the J gene TRBJ2-2, with no clear D. CDR1 MRHNA and CDR2 SNTAGT come from the germline V gene. CDR3 size: 13 residues. Deletions cut 2 bases from V and 1 base from J, with 2 bases between. CDR3 coding DNA: TGTGCCAGCAGTGACGTGAACACCGGGGAGCTGTTTTTT. Amino acids: CASSDVNTGELFF.

This clonotype has just a few counts. The rearrangement joins TRBV4-2 to TRBJ2-3; D remains ambiguous. From germline, CDR1 is LGHNA and CDR2 YNFKEQ. V was pared by 0 bases and J by 2 bases, with 15 bases between. The CDR3 sequence is 17 residues long. For the CDR3, the DNA is TGTGCCAGCAGCCAAGATGCCCAGTCCCCATCCACAGATACGCAGTATTTT. Its protein is CASSQDAQSPSTDTQYF.

By share, this clonotype ranks as medium-sized. V is TRBV6-1 and J is TRBJ2-1; 8 bases agree with TRBD2. This CDR3 is built from 19 residues. Germline assignment: CDR1 MNHNS and CDR2 SASEGT. The trim removed 4 bases at V and 4 bases at J, leaving 18 bases unmatched. The CDR3 DNA is TGTGCCAGCAGTGGTCCGGGACTAGAGTGGGGACTACCTTACAATGAGCAGTTCTTC. This codes for CASSGPGLEWGLPYNEQFF.

This sequence joins TRBV7-6 and TRBJ2-1; 10 bases are a match to TRBD2. The tail of the sequence fits TRBJ2-7 better, so the J call may be wrong. Germline V gives CDR1 SGHVS, CDR2 FNYEAQ. The CDR3 is made up of 16 amino acids. In DNA, the CDR3 is TGTGCCAGCAGCCAGGTGGCTAGCGGGAGTTTCTACGAGCAGTACTTC. Amino acids: CASSQVASGSFYEQYF.

This clonotype was detected many times. V usage is TRBV6-1 and J usage is TRBJ2-7, with 12 bases that match TRBD1. CDR3 length: 14 amino acids. Trimming took 8 bases from V and 3 from J; bases not matched to a gene: 5. Germline CDR1 reads MNHNS; CDR2 reads SASEGT. In DNA form, the CDR3 reads TGTGCCAGCCACGGGGACAGGGGGCACTACGAGCAGTACTTC. It translates to CASHGDRGHYEQYF.

By share, this clonotype ranks as medium-sized. The chain has TRBV6-1 and TRBJ2-1, with TRBD2 matching 12 bases. Germline values: CDR1 MNHNS, CDR2 SASEGT. The CDR3 length is 16 residues. Trimming at V came to 2 bases and at J to 8 bases, leaving 7 bases not matched to a gene. In nucleotides, the CDR3 is TGTGCCAGCAGTGAACATCTAGCGGGAGGGCTTGATGAGCAGTTCTTC. Its translation is CASSEHLAGGLDEQFF.

The gene calls are TRBV20-1 and TRBJ1-3; D is undetermined. V shed 3 bases and J shed 0 bases, with 9 bases lying between them. The CDR3 spans 14 residues. Per the germline V gene, CDR1 is DFQATT and CDR2 is SNEGSKA (reference sequence). The CDR3 nucleotides are TGCAGTGCTAGGAGGCAAACCTCTGGAAACACCATATATTTT. Amino acid sequence: CSARRQTSGNTIYF.

At least ten counts were recorded for this clonotype. This chain uses TRBV6-1 with TRBJ1-2; 9 bases are shared with TRBD1. This CDR3 has 15 amino acids. Germline CDR1 is MNHNS and CDR2 is SASEGT. V dropped 6 bases and J dropped 4; count of bases not matched to a gene: 9. DNA of the CDR3: TGTGCCAGCAGCTCCTGGACAGGGGCGGGCTATGGCTACACCTTC. Translating it yields CASSSWTGAGYGYTF.

The chain couples TRBV6-1 to TRBJ2-1; the D gene is possibly TRBD1 (6 bases). Germline lookup yields CDR1 MNHNS and CDR2 SASEGT. This CDR3 spans 13 amino acids. V shed 10 bases and J shed 5 bases, with 15 bases lying between them. The CDR3 DNA sequence: TGTGCCACCGAAAGGGGGACCCACAATGAGCAGTTCTTC. This gives the protein CATERGTHNEQFF.

This clonotype was seen a few times. The V and J genes are TRBV10-1 and TRBJ2-3; D is ambiguous. Germline CDR1 is WNHNN and CDR2 is SYGVQD (reference sequence). Trimming removed 0 bases from V and 8 bases from J, with 9 bases in between. This CDR3 contains 13 residues. CDR3 sequence reads: CASSESPLGTQYF. In DNA, the CDR3 is TGCGCCAGCAGTGAGTCTCCACTCGGTACGCAGTATTTT.

This clonotype appeared a few times. The chain links TRBV4-1 to TRBJ2-5; 11 nucleotides align to TRBD2. CDR1 and CDR2 (germline): MGHRA, YSYEKL. Unmatched junction bases numbered 2, after V lost 3 bases and J lost 2 bases. CDR3 size: 15 residues. CDR3 amino acids: CASSQGLAAQETQYF. DNA of the CDR3: TGCGCCAGCAGCCAGGGACTAGCGGCGCAAGAGACCCAGTACTTC.

CDR3 region: CSARDYGGDSYNEQFF. DNA for the CDR3: TGCAGTGCTAGAGATTACGGGGGTGATTCCTACAATGAGCAGTTCTTC. The rearrangement links TRBV20-1 to TRBJ2-1; TRBD2 might be the D (6 bases). With 0 bases removed from V and 1 base from J, the gap between germline ends came to 13 bases. Per the germline V gene, CDR1 is DFQATT and CDR2 is SNEGSKA (reference sequence). The CDR3 has 16 amino acids.

The chain combines TRBV6-1 with TRBJ1-1; 8 bases line up with TRBD1. Germline assignment: CDR1 MNHNS and CDR2 SASEGT. With V trimmed by 5 bases and J by 4 bases, 15 bases remained unmatched. This CDR3 spans 17 amino acids. CDR3 sequence reads: CASSYDRQGAMSTEAFF. DNA of the CDR3: TGTGCCAGCAGTTACGACAGGCAGGGGGCGATGAGCACTGAAGCTTTCTTT.

The V and J genes are TRBV6-6 and TRBJ2-1, with TRBD1 matching over 8 bases. The junction had 6 bases not matched to a gene; V was cut back by 5 bases and J by 9 bases. This CDR3 contains 13 residues. Germline CDR1 reads MNHNY; CDR2 reads SVGAGI (reference sequence). This CDR3 reads CASSKQDRGEQFF. CDR3 in DNA: TGTGCCAGCAGTAAACAAGACAGGGGTGAGCAGTTCTTC.

This clonotype is medium-sized within its sample. The gene calls are TRBV12-3 or TRBV12-4 and TRBJ2-7; 8 bases align to TRBD1. V was pared by 3 bases and J by 1 base, with 5 bases of the junction left unmatched. The CDR3 runs 15 residues. The CDR3 DNA is TGTGCCAGCAGTTTCTTTACAGGGGGATCCTACGAGCAGTACTTC. This translates into CASSFFTGGSYEQYF.

This sequence joins TRBV7-3 and TRBJ2-3, with 9 bases matching TRBD1. The CDR3 contains 17 residues. Germline V gene lookup returns CDR1 SGHTA and CDR2 FQGTGA. V shed 4 bases, J shed 4 bases, and the junction held 12 bases outside the gene matches. The DNA of the CDR3 is TGTGCCAGCAGCTCCAACCCAGGACAGGGGTTCGCAGATACGCAGTATTTT. Translating gives CASSSNPGQGFADTQYF.

The sample holds many counts of this clonotype. This rearrangement joins TRBV7-6 to TRBJ2-3; D gene uncertain. V was trimmed by 4 bases and J by 1 base, leaving 9 bases between them. The V gene's germline CDR1 is SGHVS and CDR2 FNYEAQ. This CDR3 is built from 14 residues. The CDR3 loop is CASSSSGRTDTQYF. The CDR3 region has the DNA TGTGCCAGCAGCTCGAGTGGGCGCACAGATACGCAGTATTTT.

This clonotype was seen only a few times. This chain connects TRBV5-4 to TRBJ1-3; the D gene is possibly TRBD1 (6 bases). From germline, CDR1 is SGHNT and CDR2 YYREEE (reference sequence). Trimming stripped 4 bases from V and 0 bases from J, with 17 bases between. This CDR3 has 17 amino acids. CDR3 sequence reads: CASSPSVGGRSGNTIYF. In DNA form, the CDR3 reads TGTGCCAGCAGCCCTTCAGTAGGGGGTCGCTCTGGAAACACCATATATTTT.

This clonotype has a count of ten or more. V usage is TRBV4-1 and J usage is TRBJ2-1, with D tentatively TRBD2 (6 bases). The CDR3 runs to 15 residues. CDR1 and CDR2 from the germline V gene are MGHRA and YSYEKL. V was cut by 4 bases and J by 7 bases, with 17 bases left in between. This CDR3 is CASSLRPLGGNEQFF. CDR3 DNA sequence: TGCGCCAGCAGCCTACGACCTCTCGGGGGTAATGAGCAGTTCTTC.

This clonotype has a handful of counts. The chain is built from TRBV28 and TRBJ2-1, with D perhaps matching TRBD2 (6 bases). The V end was cut by 6 bases, the J end by 10 bases, with 10 bases between. Germline CDR1 MDHEN, CDR2 SYDVKM. The CDR3 has 11 amino acids. The CDR3 coding sequence is TGTGCCAGCAGCCTAGCGTGGGAGCAGTTCTTC. Its protein is CASSLAWEQFF.

This clonotype is medium-sized within its sample. The chain is built from TRBV6-1 and TRBJ2-3; the D call may be TRBD1 or TRBD2 (5 bases each). V was trimmed by 6 bases and J by 11 bases, leaving 21 bases between them. Germline V gives CDR1 MNHNS, CDR2 SASEGT. This CDR3 region has 14 residues. The CDR3 sequence: CASRLLPGTWEQYF. Written as DNA, the CDR3 is TGTGCCAGCAGGCTTCTCCCGGGGACCTGGGAGCAGTATTTT.

This clonotype rates as medium-sized. This rearrangement joins TRBV7-2 to TRBJ2-1, with D possibly matching TRBD1 (5 bases). CDR1 and CDR2 from the germline V gene are SGHTA and FQGNSA. V was clipped by 2 bases and J by 7 bases, with 12 bases between them. This CDR3 is 14 amino acids long. The CDR3 region is CASSLPGRVNEQFF. In DNA form, the CDR3 reads TGTGCCAGCAGCTTACCCGGCAGGGTGAATGAGCAGTTCTTC.